This T cell receptor beta chain stems from a study of blood T cell repertoires in COVID-19. Study details: Samples representing acute and convalescent COVID-19 were sourced from the United States, Italy and Spain. T cells, B-cell-depleted T cells, or PBMCs provided the cDNA or gDNA that served as material.

V was clipped by 5 bases and J by 0 bases, with 10 bases between them. The CDR3 length is 14 residues. Germline-derived CDR1 and CDR2 are SGHAT and FQNNGV. Data came from immunoSEQ multiplex PCR; TCRdb stores just in-frame clones and leaves some out. The sample comprises 250,000 to 300,000 clones, less than 85% of which are singletons, and about 4.5% rests with the top ten. The chain joins TRBV11-2 to TRBJ1-1, with D unresolved. The receptor was isolated from a man aged 55 to 70 who had recovered from COVID-19. The specimen was peripheral blood. In DNA form, the CDR3 reads TGTGCCAGCAGCGAGACAACTGTGAACACTGAAGCTTTCTTT. Protein sequence: CASSETTVNTEAFF. Full variable domain (remainder filled in from reference TRBV11-2 and TRBJ1-1): EAGVAQSPRYKIIEKRQSVAFWCNPISGHATLYWYQQILGQGPKLLIQFQNNGVVDDSQLPKDRFSAERLKGVDSTLKIQPAKLEDSAVYLCASSETTVNTEAFFGQGTRLTVV.